Following are 32 T cell receptor beta chains from one sample sequenced in a study of metastatic and nonmetastatic thyroid tumors (dated by TCRdb to the early 2020s). None of the patients had been given any treatment before thyroid surgery. Library prep was done by PCR. The sample was run on an Illumina HiSeq 4000. Using fastp at Q25 and MiXCR, TCRdb reprocessed the public reads and kept productive beta chains. Recorded for this sample are around 35,000 clones; less than 20% of them occurred a single time. The ten largest make up 3.4% of the sample. The sequenced sample was blood. The receptors stem from a female donor with papillary thyroid cancer or a benign thyroid nodule (not recorded which). Some clones in this sample may be carry-over from other donors' samples.

There are many counts of this clone. V usage is TRBV28 and J usage is TRBJ1-5; no clear D gene. V was pared by 3 bases and J by 0 bases, with 6 bases between. The CDR3 totals 14 residues. Germline CDR1 MDHEN, CDR2 SYDVKM. The CDR3: CASSFAISNQPQHF. The CDR3, as DNA: TGTGCCAGCAGTTTTGCTATTAGCAATCAGCCCCAGCATTTT. The complete variable domain, with remaining parts taken from reference TRBV28 and TRBJ1-5, reads DVKVTQSSRYLVKRTGEKVFLECVQDMDHENMFWYRQDPGLGLRLIYFSYDVKMKEKGDIPEGYSVSREKKERFSLILESASTNQTSMYLCASSFAISNQPQHFGDGTRLSIL.

With respect to this clone: The junction shows a germline mismatch at one end, possibly a read error. The chain carries TRBV2 and TRBJ2-3; 7 bases agree with TRBD2. CDR3 length equals 16 residues. In germline, CDR1 is SNHLY, CDR2 FYNNEI. The CDR3 loop is CSSSGLAVPEVDTQYF. The DNA of the CDR3 is TGTTCCAGCAGTGGGCTAGCGGTCCCCGAGGTAGATACGCAGTATTTT.

This clone was observed at least ten times. This chain joins TRBV30 and TRBJ1-4; 9 nucleotides align to TRBD1. This CDR3 is built from 15 residues. Trimming at V came to 3 bases and at J to 4 bases, leaving 6 bases not matched to a gene. Germline assignment: CDR1 GTSNPN and CDR2 SVGIG (reference sequence). CDR3 loop: CAWSGTGFGNEKLFF. CDR3 coding DNA: TGTGCCTGGAGCGGGACAGGGTTCGGTAATGAAAAACTGTTTTTT.

The sample holds many counts of this clone. The chain links TRBV2 to TRBJ2-7, with unresolved D. V was trimmed by 4 bases and J by 0 bases, leaving 13 bases between them. CDR1 is SNHLY, CDR2 FYNNEI, per germline. The CDR3 is 15 residues long. CDR3: CASSVSTTSSYEQYF. Written as DNA, the CDR3 is TGTGCCAGCAGTGTTTCTACAACGAGCTCCTACGAGCAGTACTTC. Variable domain in full (rest from reference TRBV2 and TRBJ2-7): EPEVTQTPSHQVTQMGQEVILRCVPISNHLYFYWYRQILGQKVEFLVSFYNNEISEKSEIFDDQFSVERPDGSNFTLKIRSTKLEDSAMYFCASSVSTTSSYEQYFGPGTRLTVT.

This clone has a count of ten or more. The chain joins TRBV20-1 to TRBJ1-3; D is perhaps TRBD1 (6 bases). The CDR3 is 17 residues long. The V end lost 0 bases, the J end lost 0 bases, and 15 bases lay between the germline ends. Germline V gives CDR1 DFQATT, CDR2 SNEGSKA (reference sequence). DNA for the CDR3: TGCAGTGCTAGAGACCACAGGGTCTCCCTCTCTGGAAACACCATATATTTT. This translates into CSARDHRVSLSGNTIYF.

By share of the sample, this clone is medium-sized. J is TRBJ1-6 and V is TRBV6-1, with unresolved D. Germline V lookup: CDR1 MNHNS, CDR2 SASEGT. V shed 4 bases and J shed 0 bases, with 4 bases lying between them. The CDR3 sequence is 14 residues long. CDR3 sequence (DNA): TGTGCCAGCAGTGCCAACTCCTATAATTCACCCCTCCACTTT. This translates into CASSANSYNSPLHF.

Turning to this clone: The junction departs from the called germline gene at one end, perhaps through a read error. The chain employs TRBV6-2 or TRBV6-3 and TRBJ2-3; 7 bases line up with TRBD2. The CDR3 totals 17 residues. CDR1 MNHEY and CDR2 SVGEGT come from the germline V gene. For the CDR3, the DNA is TGTGTCAGCATAGGAGAAGGGAGGGCCTACCGCACAGATACGCAGTATTTT. It yields the protein CVSIGEGRAYRTDTQYF.

DNA for the CDR3: TGTGCCAGCAGTTTAGAGGGGCAGGGTGGCACTGAAGCTTTCTTT. It is translated as CASSLEGQGGTEAFF. The chain combines TRBV28 with TRBJ1-1; maybe TRBD1 (5 bases). This CDR3 is built from 15 residues. Germline CDR1 reads MDHEN; CDR2 reads SYDVKM. The V end was cut by 2 bases, the J end by 4 bases, with 14 bases between.

The J gene is TRBJ2-7, the V gene TRBV20-1, with D possibly being TRBD1 (7 bases). Germline V gene sequence: CDR1 DFQATT, CDR2 SNEGSKA (reference sequence). V was trimmed by 5 bases and J by 6 bases, leaving 17 bases between them. The CDR3 length is 13 residues. DNA of the CDR3: TGCAGTGCTTCTGCAGGGGGGTTACGCGAGCAGTACTTC. This gives the protein CSASAGGLREQYF.

Many counts were recorded for this clone. This rearrangement joins TRBV6-1 to TRBJ2-1; D is undetermined. Germline values: CDR1 MNHNS, CDR2 SASEGT. The V end was cut by 8 bases, the J end by 3 bases, with 11 bases between. The CDR3 extends over 13 amino acids. CDR3 residues: CASVLGNYNEQFF. DNA for the CDR3: TGTGCCAGCGTCCTAGGGAACTACAATGAGCAGTTCTTC.

This clone was recorded at least ten times. The genes are TRBV6-5 and TRBJ1-2; D gene ambiguous. This CDR3 spans 15 amino acids. CDR1 and CDR2 (germline): MNHEY, SVGAGI. The V end was cut by 2 bases, the J end by 6 bases, with 16 bases between. The CDR3 loop is CASSYQTSAVNGYTF. The CDR3 DNA reads as TGTGCCAGCAGTTACCAGACCTCAGCCGTAAATGGCTACACCTTC.

Ten or more counts support this clone. The J gene is TRBJ1-2, the V gene TRBV6-1, with 8 bases lining up with TRBD1. The CDR3 extends over 13 amino acids. V gave up 6 bases and J gave up 8 bases; unmatched junction bases: 8. Germline CDR1 MNHNS, CDR2 SASEGT. Written as DNA, the CDR3 is TGTGCCAGCAGCCCAGGGGGCTCGGGGGGCTACACCTTC. Protein product: CASSPGGSGGYTF.

This clone was picked up many times. This sequence joins TRBV3-1 and TRBJ2-1, with 7 nucleotides matching TRBD1. V shed 4 bases and J 11 bases; nucleotides not matched to a gene: 11. The CDR3 is 14 residues long. Per the germline V gene, CDR1 is LGHDT and CDR2 is YNNKEL (reference sequence). CDR3 sequence reads: CASSPPNRDSKQFF. The CDR3 region has the DNA TGTGCCAGCAGCCCCCCTAACCGGGACAGTAAGCAGTTCTTC.

This clone is medium-sized (0.01 to 0.1%) by share. The J gene is TRBJ2-7, the V gene TRBV4-1; 7 nucleotides align to TRBD1. V trimming: 2 bases; J trimming: 2 bases; junction bases outside the gene matches: 6. CDR1 is MGHRA and CDR2 is YSYEKL in the germline V gene. The CDR3 has 15 amino acids. CDR3 sequence reads: CASSQLGQGAYEQYF. The CDR3 DNA reads as TGCGCCAGCAGCCAATTGGGGCAGGGGGCCTACGAGCAGTACTTC.

This clone was seen ten or more times. The chain recombines TRBV18 with TRBJ1-1; D may be TRBD1 (6 bases). This CDR3 region has 16 residues. V was shortened by 5 bases and J by 1 base, with 17 bases between the two germline ends. Germline V gene lookup returns CDR1 KGHSH and CDR2 LQKENI. Here the CDR3 reads CASSTVGGDGNTEAFF. The CDR3 DNA sequence: TGTGCCAGCTCAACGGTAGGGGGTGATGGGAACACTGAAGCTTTCTTT.

This clone was observed a handful of times. The chain links TRBV2 to TRBJ2-3; a weak D match, TRBD2 (6 bases). The CDR3 is 14 amino acids. Trimming removed 5 bases at V and 8 bases at J, with 17 bases between. Germline V CDR1 and CDR2: SNHLY, FYNNEI. The CDR3 sequence is CASSRSWRAVTQYF. The CDR3, as DNA: TGTGCCAGCAGTCGAAGCTGGAGGGCCGTTACGCAGTATTTT.

V and J are TRBV2 and TRBJ2-3; TRBD1 matches 8 bases. After removal of 4 bases from V and 4 bases from J, the junction contained 7 bases not matched to a gene. Per germline, CDR1 SNHLY and CDR2 FYNNEI. The CDR3 consists of 15 residues. In DNA form, the CDR3 reads TGTGCCAGCAGTGCGATCAGGGGGCAAGCAGATACGCAGTATTTT. It codes for CASSAIRGQADTQYF.

This clone is medium-sized within its sample. The chain employs TRBV27 and TRBJ2-7; TRBD2 matches at 7 bases. Unmatched junction bases numbered 20, after V lost 5 bases and J lost 7 bases. CDR1 MNHEY and CDR2 SMNVEV come from the germline V gene (reference sequence). The CDR3 extends over 17 amino acids. CDR3: CASSPDLVAGEWGEQYF. CDR3 sequence (DNA): TGTGCCAGCAGTCCCGACCTTGTGGCGGGAGAATGGGGGGAGCAGTACTTC.

This clone appeared many times. The genes are TRBV4-2 and TRBJ2-5, with 15 bases fitting TRBD2. Trimming at V came to 4 bases and at J to 1 base, leaving 10 bases not matched to a gene. The length of the CDR3 is 19 residues. Germline V gene lookup returns CDR1 LGHNA and CDR2 YNFKEQ. The CDR3 protein is CASSLGLAGGTGGQETQYF. The CDR3 DNA sequence: TGTGCCAGCAGCCTGGGACTAGCGGGAGGAACAGGCGGCCAAGAGACCCAGTACTTC.

This clone was seen only a few times. This chain connects TRBV12-3 or TRBV12-4 to TRBJ2-3, with 7 bases lining up with TRBD2. Trimming took 2 bases from V and 1 from J; bases not matched to a gene: 6. This CDR3 spans 16 amino acids. The CDR3 nucleotides read TGTGCCAGCAGTTTACGGGGAGGGCGGGGCACAGATACGCAGTATTTT. This gives the protein CASSLRGGRGTDTQYF.

This clone appeared many times. V and J are TRBV6-6 and TRBJ2-5; possible D gene TRBD2, 5 bases. The V end lost 3 bases, the J end lost 2 bases, and 10 bases lay between the germline ends. The germline V gene encodes CDR1 MNHNY and CDR2 SVGAGI (reference sequence). The CDR3 is made up of 14 amino acids. CDR3 sequence (DNA): TGTGCCAGCAGTTATAAAAGCGGACAAGAGACCCAGTACTTC. Amino acids: CASSYKSGQETQYF.

This clone was observed at least ten times. This chain connects TRBV6-6 to TRBJ1-2; TRBD1 might be the D (5 bases). Looked up from germline, CDR1 is MNHNY and CDR2 is SVGAGI (reference sequence). This CDR3 region has 15 residues. Trimming stripped 0 bases from V and 3 bases from J, with 11 bases between. CDR3 bases: TGTGCCAGCAGTTACTCTTTGACAGACGACTATGGCTACACCTTC. Translating gives CASSYSLTDDYGYTF.

This clone has only a few counts. The conserved phenylalanine or tryptophan normally closing the CDR3 is absent here, so this likely arose from a read error. The rearrangement uses TRBV28 and TRBJ2-7; 10 nucleotides agree with TRBD2. After removal of 8 bases from V and 3 bases from J, the junction contained 7 bases not matched to a gene. The CDR3 is 14 residues long. CDR1 and CDR2 from the germline V gene are MDHEN and SYDVKM. CDR3 nucleotides: TGTGCCAGCGGGCTACTAGCGGGACACTACGAGCAGTACCTC. Its translation: CASGLLAGHYEQYL.

The gene calls are TRBV7-9 and TRBJ2-7; D remains ambiguous. Germline loops: CDR1 SEHNR, CDR2 FQNEAQ (reference sequence). The CDR3 totals 14 residues. Trimming left V 5 bases short and J 7 bases short, with 18 bases between. CDR3 residues: CASSTIMSAREQYF. CDR3 DNA sequence: TGTGCCAGCAGCACCATCATGTCTGCTAGGGAGCAGTACTTC.

The table lists this clone with many counts. This may be a read error, as it is one base from a much larger clone. The chain joins TRBV20-1 to TRBJ1-5, with 7 bases matching TRBD1. Germline assignment: CDR1 DFQATT and CDR2 SNEGSKA (reference sequence). Trimming took 5 bases from V and 6 from J; bases not matched to a gene: 7. This CDR3 is built from 13 residues. CDR3 loop: CSASRQGCQPQHF. The CDR3 coding sequence is TGCAGTGCTTCCCGACAGGGCTGTCAGCCCCAGCATTTT.

This clone was detected ten times or more. The chain carries TRBV19 and TRBJ2-2; possible D gene TRBD1, 5 bases. CDR3 length: 14 amino acids. From germline, CDR1 is LNHDA and CDR2 SQIVND (reference sequence). The germline V and J ends were trimmed by 3 bases and 3 bases, with 8 bases remaining between them. CDR3 sequence (DNA): TGTGCCAGTAGTATTATAGGGGACACCGGGGAGCTGTTTTTT. It translates to CASSIIGDTGELFF.

This clone occurred many times. This clone may be a read error of a much larger clone one base away. The chain joins TRBV28 to TRBJ2-6; TRBD1 agrees at 7 bases. Germline CDR1 is MDHEN and CDR2 is SYDVKM. The CDR3 covers 14 residues. The chain's CDR3 is CASRTGAGANVPTF. The CDR3 bases are TGTGCCAGCAGAACAGGGGCTGGGGCCAACGTCCCGACTTTC.

This clone was counted a few times. The V call is TRBV6-1, the J call TRBJ2-7; D gene uncertain. Trimming stripped 7 bases from V and 5 bases from J, with 12 bases between. Looked up from germline, CDR1 is MNHNS and CDR2 is SASEGT. This CDR3 region has 12 residues. CDR3 region: CASIHSPDEQYF. CDR3 bases: TGTGCCAGCATTCACAGTCCCGACGAGCAGTACTTC.

By proportion, this clone is medium-sized (0.01 to 0.1%). The chain links TRBV6-1 to TRBJ2-7; no definite D call. Trimming pared 1 base from V and 0 bases from J, leaving 10 bases between. CDR3 size: 15 residues. Germline V gives CDR1 MNHNS, CDR2 SASEGT. The CDR3 spells CASSEVGDSSYEQYF. The CDR3 DNA follows: TGTGCCAGCAGTGAAGTTGGCGATAGCTCCTACGAGCAGTACTTC.

The chain joins TRBV5-1 to TRBJ2-7; a possible D gene is TRBD2 (6 bases). Germline CDR1 and CDR2: SGHRS and YFSETQ. This CDR3 comprises 14 residues. Trimming left V 4 bases short and J 4 bases short, with 15 bases between. The CDR3, as DNA: TGCGCCAGCAGCGTCGGGGCGGGGTGGTACGAGCAGTACTTC. It yields the protein CASSVGAGWYEQYF.

There are many counts of this clone. V is TRBV6-1 and J is TRBJ2-3; 9 bases match TRBD1. CDR1 is MNHNS, CDR2 SASEGT, per germline. The CDR3 has 16 amino acids. V lost 4 bases and J lost 2; bases outside the gene matches: 7. The CDR3: CASSVRDRAPTDTQYF. CDR3 nucleotide sequence: TGTGCCAGCAGTGTCCGGGACAGGGCACCCACAGATACGCAGTATTTT.

This clone was found many times. J is TRBJ2-3 and V is TRBV18, with TRBD2 matching 9 bases. Germline trimming cut 2 bases from V and 4 bases from J; bases unmatched to any gene: 10. Germline-derived CDR1 and CDR2 are KGHSH and LQKENI. The CDR3 is 17 amino acids. The DNA for the CDR3 is TGTGCCAGCTCACCAACTTTGGTAGCGGGAGTGTCAGATACGCAGTATTTT. Its translation: CASSPTLVAGVSDTQYF.